One sample yielded the 31 T cell receptor beta chains listed below, sequenced in a study of response to subunit inactivated influenza vaccine. TCRdb reanalysed the RT-PCR reads using MiXCR and keeps one entry per CDR3 protein. The repertoire holds about 650,000 distinct CDR3 sequences, with around 15% as singletons. The sequenced sample was PBMCs from blood, obtained less than 15 days before vaccination. The receptors shown here come from a man aged 50 or older who received an inactivated influenza vaccine.

This clonotype was seen a handful of times. The chain combines TRBV12-3 or TRBV12-4 with TRBJ1-4; D uncertain. The V end lost 4 bases, the J end lost 8 bases, and 14 bases lay between the germline ends. The length of the CDR3 is 14 residues. DNA of the CDR3: TGTGCCAGCAGTTCCACCCCTCGTTTCGAAAAACTGTTTTTT. Its protein product is CASSSTPRFEKLFF.

This clonotype was counted at least ten times. This sequence joins TRBV5-1 and TRBJ2-3; 9 bases are a match to TRBD1. J lost 2 bases, V lost 3 bases, and 4 bases had no gene match. Germline CDR1 and CDR2: SGHRS and YFSETQ. This CDR3 has 15 residues. The chain's CDR3 is CASSSGTGITDTQYF. In DNA form, the CDR3 reads TGCGCCAGCAGCTCCGGGACAGGGATCACAGATACGCAGTATTTT.

This clonotype has just a few counts. J is TRBJ2-7 and V is TRBV23-1; D is unclear. TRBV23-1 is treated as an ORF (open reading frame) with a function not yet certain. V lost 8 bases to trimming and J lost 0 bases, with 14 bases between them. CDR3 length equals 14 residues. CDR3 DNA sequence: TGCGCCAGCGGCAAGTGGCCCTACTCCTACGAGCAGTACTTC. Protein sequence: CASGKWPYSYEQYF.

This clonotype came up many times. The chain is built from TRBV5-6 and TRBJ1-2, with D tentatively TRBD1 (5 bases). Germline V CDR1 and CDR2: SGHDT, YYEEEE. The V and J ends lost 5 bases and 8 bases respectively, with 19 bases between them. The CDR3 is made up of 14 amino acids. In DNA, the CDR3 is TGTGCCAGCAGTTTCACCGGGGCGGCAAGCGGCTACACCTTC. It encodes CASSFTGAASGYTF.

The chain carries TRBV6-1 and TRBJ2-3; 9 bases map to TRBD2. The CDR3 has 15 residues. Germline-derived CDR1 and CDR2 are MNHNS and SASEGT. V lost 2 bases to trimming and J lost 1 base; unmatched junction nucleotides: 1. The CDR3 coding sequence is TGTGCCAGCAGTGAAAGGACTAGCGGCACAGATACGCAGTATTTT. Its protein product is CASSERTSGTDTQYF.

In regard to this clonotype: One end of the junction fails to match germline, which may point to a read error. The V call is TRBV30, the J call TRBJ1-1, with D possibly TRBD1 on 5 matching bases. The CDR3 runs to 11 residues. Germline loops: CDR1 GTSNPN, CDR2 SVGIG (reference sequence). DNA for the CDR3: TGTGCCTTGGGACTGAATACTGAAGCTTTCTTT. Encoded protein: CALGLNTEAFF.

This clonotype was seen more than once but under ten times. The V and J genes are TRBV12-3 or TRBV12-4 and TRBJ1-3; 8 nucleotides align to TRBD1. V shed 5 bases and J 4 bases; nucleotides not matched to a gene: 13. The CDR3 runs 17 residues. CDR3 residues: CASSPVTGGSYGNTIYF. The CDR3 DNA reads as TGTGCCAGCAGTCCCGTAACAGGGGGTTCTTACGGAAACACCATATATTTT.

The genes are TRBV18 and TRBJ2-1; 11 nucleotides agree with TRBD2. The CDR3 contains 15 residues. Germline-derived CDR1 and CDR2 are KGHSH and LQKENI. The ends lost 6 bases at V and 6 bases at J; junction bases unmatched: 7. CDR3 region: CASSLLAGDVNEQFF. Here the CDR3 DNA reads TGTGCCAGCTCCCTACTAGCGGGAGACGTCAATGAGCAGTTCTTC.

This clonotype was counted between two and nine times. V and J are TRBV2 and TRBJ2-4; 9 bases align to TRBD2. CDR1 and CDR2 from the germline V gene are SNHLY and FYNNEI. V lost 0 bases, J lost 3 bases, and 9 bases stayed unmatched. The CDR3 runs to 18 residues. CDR3 in DNA: TGTGCCAGCAGTGAAGCGCCTCTAGCGGGGATACACAAAAACATTCAGTACTTC. Its protein product is CASSEAPLAGIHKNIQYF.

This clonotype was found a few times. J is TRBJ1-4 and V is TRBV7-9; D is uncertain. Trimming pared 3 bases from V and 7 bases from J, leaving 18 bases between. The length of the CDR3 is 16 residues. Germline values: CDR1 SEHNR, CDR2 FQNEAQ (reference sequence). The CDR3 reads CASSFSSGSFGEKLFF. In DNA form, the CDR3 reads TGTGCCAGCAGCTTCTCATCGGGGTCTTTCGGTGAAAAACTGTTTTTT.

This clonotype was recorded at least ten times. The chain couples TRBV12-3 or TRBV12-4 to TRBJ2-5, with D unclear. The length of the CDR3 is 15 residues. V was shortened by 0 bases and J by 4 bases, with 12 bases between the two germline ends. Here the CDR3 reads CASSLAGPVGETQYF. The CDR3 DNA sequence: TGTGCCAGCAGTTTAGCAGGCCCCGTGGGAGAGACCCAGTACTTC.

A note on this clonotype: The junction and the germline gene differ at one end; a read error may be behind it. The chain couples TRBV20-1 to TRBJ2-5; 7 positions agree with TRBD1. The CDR3 spans 16 residues. The germline gives CDR1 DFQATT, CDR2 SNEGSKA (reference sequence). The CDR3 DNA follows: TGCTGTGCTAGAGATCAAGTGACAGGGAATCAAGAGACCCAGTACTTC. Residues: CCARDQVTGNQETQYF.

This clonotype was detected ten times or more. CDR3 DNA: TGTGCCAGCAGCCCAGGGATACTAGCGGGGGGTCAAGAGACCCAGTACTTC. Its protein product is CASSPGILAGGQETQYF. The gene calls are TRBV11-2 and TRBJ2-5; 12 nucleotides agree with TRBD2. The length of the CDR3 is 17 residues. Germline V gene lookup returns CDR1 SGHAT and CDR2 FQNNGV. With V trimmed by 5 bases and J by 2 bases, 9 bases remained unmatched.

The V call is TRBV19, the J call TRBJ1-5; 9 positions agree with TRBD1. The CDR3 sequence is 15 residues long. Per the germline V gene, CDR1 is LNHDA and CDR2 is SQIVND (reference sequence). The ends lost 6 bases at V and 5 bases at J; junction bases unmatched: 8. In DNA form, the CDR3 reads TGTGCCAGTAGACCACCGGGACAGGGACATCAGCCCCAGCATTTT. As protein: CASRPPGQGHQPQHF.

This clonotype was picked up a small number of times. Germline and junction disagree at one end, which may indicate a read error. J is TRBJ2-4 and V is TRBV20-1, with a weak D call TRBD1 (7 bases). Germline V gene data show CDR1 as DFQATT and CDR2 as SNEGSKA (reference sequence). CDR3 size: 15 residues. CDR3 region: CSARDPGGWLNIQYF. In DNA form, the CDR3 reads TGCAGTGCTCGAGACCCAGGGGGGTGGTTGAACATTCAGTACTTC.

In its sample, this clonotype was seen once. The CDR3 here is CSANELIGTVKETQYF. CDR3 bases: TGCAGTGCTAATGAGCTGATCGGGACAGTCAAAGAGACCCAGTACTTC. The rearrangement uses TRBV20-1 and TRBJ2-5; 7 nucleotides match TRBD1. Germline CDR1 is DFQATT and CDR2 is SNEGSKA (reference sequence). The trim removed 4 bases at V and 3 bases at J, leaving 14 bases unmatched. The CDR3 is made up of 16 amino acids.

This clonotype was seen a few times. The rearrangement links TRBV5-1 to TRBJ1-2; D possibly corresponds to TRBD1 (5 bases). The CDR3 covers 16 residues. Germline-derived CDR1 and CDR2 are SGHRS and YFSETQ. The V and J ends lost 4 bases and 4 bases respectively, with 20 bases between them. CDR3 amino acids: CASSPGMGQGSYGYTF. The CDR3 DNA follows: TGCGCCAGCAGCCCGGGGATGGGGCAGGGATCCTATGGCTACACCTTC.

This chain connects TRBV27 to TRBJ2-4, with D unresolved. Germline V CDR1 and CDR2: MNHEY, SMNVEV (reference sequence). This CDR3 has 13 amino acids. V lost 6 bases to trimming and J lost 10 bases, with 16 bases between them. The CDR3 here is CASRPAGSPIQYF. The DNA of the CDR3 is TGTGCCAGCAGACCGGCTGGGTCTCCTATTCAGTACTTC.

This clonotype was observed a few times. The chain uses TRBV5-1 and TRBJ2-3; no definite D call. The CDR3 loop spans 15 amino acids. The germline V gene encodes CDR1 SGHRS and CDR2 YFSETQ. The V end lost 0 bases, the J end lost 4 bases, and 12 bases lay between the germline ends. CDR3 DNA sequence: TGCGCCAGCAGCTTGGACGGACGTAGTCCAGATACGCAGTATTTT. It translates to CASSLDGRSPDTQYF.

This clonotype occurred a few times. The chain has TRBV6-2 or TRBV6-3 and TRBJ2-4; unclear D gene. Per germline, CDR1 MNHEY and CDR2 SVGEGT. This CDR3 is built from 14 residues. The V end lost 0 bases, the J end lost 6 bases, and 9 bases lay between the germline ends. The CDR3 here is CASSYSGQANIQYF. DNA for the CDR3: TGTGCCAGCAGTTACTCCGGTCAGGCAAACATTCAGTACTTC.

This clonotype was seen a few times. V is TRBV29-1 and J is TRBJ2-1; 8 positions match TRBD2. This CDR3 contains 14 residues. Germline CDR1 is SQVTM and CDR2 is ANQGSEA. The junction had 9 bases not matched to a gene; V was cut back by 7 bases and J by 4 bases. As DNA, the CDR3 is TGCAGCGCTGGGGGACTAGGAGGATACAATGAGCAGTTCTTC. This encodes CSAGGLGGYNEQFF.

The chain has TRBV20-1 and TRBJ2-2, with a possible D match to TRBD1 (6 bases). Looked up from germline, CDR1 is DFQATT and CDR2 is SNEGSKA (reference sequence). CDR3 length equals 13 residues. For the CDR3, the DNA is TGCAGCCAACCGGGACAAAGAAGAGGGGAGCTGTTTTTT. This sequence encodes CSQPGQRRGELFF.

In this sample, this clonotype turned up a few times. The chain carries TRBV28 and TRBJ2-2; 14 positions agree with TRBD2. J gave up 4 bases and V 6 bases, and 4 bases lay outside the gene matches. Looked up from germline, CDR1 is MDHEN and CDR2 is SYDVKM. This CDR3 has 16 amino acids. The CDR3 spells CASRGLAGERTGELFF. Written as DNA, the CDR3 is TGTGCCAGCAGGGGACTAGCGGGAGAGCGCACCGGGGAGCTGTTTTTT.

V and J are TRBV2 and TRBJ2-3; TRBD2 might be the D (6 bases). The germline V gene has CDR1 SNHLY and CDR2 FYNNEI. Trimming took 9 bases from V and 5 from J, leaving 12 bases between them. This CDR3 spans 12 amino acids. CDR3 sequence: CASWDFQDTQYF. The CDR3 nucleotides read TGTGCCAGTTGGGACTTCCAAGATACGCAGTATTTT. Based on the CDR3 plus reference TRBV2 and TRBJ2-3, the full variable domain is EPEVTQTPSHQVTQMGQEVILRCVPISNHLYFYWYRQILGQKVEFLVSFYNNEISEKSEIFDDQFSVERPDGSNFTLKIRSTKLEDSAMYFCASWDFQDTQYFGPGTRLTVL.

This chain links TRBV20-1 with TRBJ2-5, with D perhaps matching TRBD2 (6 bases). Trimming took 6 bases from V and 2 from J, leaving 13 bases between them. The CDR3 runs 13 residues. Germline CDR1 and CDR2: DFQATT and SNEGSKA (reference sequence). DNA for the CDR3: TGCAGTGCCCTCGGGACTCAACAAGAGACCCAGTACTTC. It encodes CSALGTQQETQYF.

The chain uses TRBV6-2 or TRBV6-3 and TRBJ1-5; a possible D gene is TRBD1 (5 bases). V was clipped by 6 bases and J by 6 bases, with 12 bases between them. This CDR3 is built from 13 residues. CDR1 is MNHEY, CDR2 SVGEGT, per germline. The CDR3, as DNA: TGTGCCAGCAGGCTGACAGTGGGTCAGCCCCAGCATTTT. This translates into CASRLTVGQPQHF.

This clonotype appeared a few times. The chain recombines TRBV7-9 with TRBJ2-5; 7 nucleotides agree with TRBD1. The CDR3 is 16 residues long. Trimming cost V 5 bases and J 7 bases; bases outside gene matches: 16. Germline V lookup: CDR1 SEHNR, CDR2 FQNEAQ (reference sequence). In nucleotides, the CDR3 is TGTGCCAGCAGCCACAAGTTTGGGACAGTTAGTGGGACCCAGTACTTC. Translation gives CASSHKFGTVSGTQYF.

To note about this clonotype: A much more abundant neighbour one base away suggests this may be a read error. The V gene is TRBV6-2 or TRBV6-3, the J gene TRBJ1-5; the D gene is possibly TRBD1 (5 bases). The CDR3 length is 14 residues. Per the germline V gene, CDR1 is MNHEY and CDR2 is SVGEGT. The CDR3 here is CDSMGPAADQPQHF. DNA of the CDR3: TGTGACAGCATGGGACCTGCCGCCGATCAGCCCCAGCATTTT.

The chain couples TRBV5-6 to TRBJ1-5, with 8 bases fitting TRBD1. The CDR3 sequence is 15 residues long. The junction had 5 bases not matched to a gene; V was cut back by 0 bases and J by 6 bases. Germline CDR1 reads SGHDT; CDR2 reads YYEEEE. The CDR3 is CASSLGQGASQPQHF. CDR3 DNA sequence: TGTGCCAGCAGCTTGGGGCAGGGGGCCTCTCAGCCCCAGCATTTT.

The chain carries TRBV28 and TRBJ1-2; tentative D call: TRBD1 (6 bases). The germline V and J ends were trimmed by 5 bases and 1 base, with 17 bases remaining between them. The CDR3 contains 16 residues. CDR1 is MDHEN, CDR2 SYDVKM, per germline. CDR3 coding DNA: TGTGCCAGCAGTGTTCCCCAGGGGCCCGGTAACTATGGCTACACCTTC. This translates into CASSVPQGPGNYGYTF.

The chain has TRBV7-9 and TRBJ2-7; 8 positions match TRBD1. Germline values: CDR1 SEHNR, CDR2 FQNEAQ (reference sequence). This CDR3 spans 17 amino acids. After removal of 5 bases from V and 0 bases from J, the junction contained 12 bases not matched to a gene. The CDR3 here is CASSTLRQGPRSYEQYF. CDR3 in DNA: TGTGCCAGCAGCACCCTTCGACAGGGGCCCCGCTCCTACGAGCAGTACTTC.